The 23 T cell receptor beta chains listed next were all sequenced from one sample in a study of human T cells and chemical hapten exposure. Time point of the sample: pre-sensitization, week 0. Treatment given: therapeutic diphenylcyclopropenone sensitization with weekly scalp DPC. One entry per CDR3 protein results from TCRdb running MiXCR on the RACE reads. The profile shows 95,000 to 150,000 distinct CDR3 sequences, about 13% of them singletons. The sample consisted of whole blood, taken in connection with sensitization to the hapten diphenylcyclopropenone (DPC). The receptors shown here come from a young woman with alopecia areata. Some clones in this sample may be carry-over from other donors' samples.

V and J are TRBV20-1 and TRBJ2-5; the D gene is possibly TRBD1 (5 bases). CDR3 length equals 10 residues. Deletions cut 6 bases from V and 9 bases from J, with 11 bases between. Germline V gives CDR1 DFQATT, CDR2 SNEGSKA (reference sequence). The DNA for the CDR3 is TGCAGTGCAAAGGGGTACGCCCAGTACTTC. Translated: CSAKGYAQYF.

In its sample, this clonotype was seen many times. The rearrangement joins TRBV29-1 to TRBJ1-3; D is unresolved. With 0 bases removed from V and 0 bases from J, the gap between germline ends came to 15 bases. The CDR3 extends over 17 amino acids. CDR1 and CDR2 from the germline V gene are SQVTM and ANQGSEA. CDR3 nucleotide sequence: TGCAGCGTTGAAGATCCCTGGCGGGAGGGCTCTGGAAACACCATATATTTT. It encodes CSVEDPWREGSGNTIYF.

This chain joins TRBV6-5 and TRBJ2-2; no definite D call. V was clipped by 6 bases and J by 2 bases, with 13 bases between them. CDR1 is MNHEY, CDR2 SVGAGI, per germline. This CDR3 has 15 amino acids. CDR3 amino acids: CASSSGPLNTGELFF. In nucleotides, the CDR3 is TGTGCCAGCAGCTCGGGCCCCCTAAACACCGGGGAGCTGTTTTTT.

V usage is TRBV7-6 and J usage is TRBJ1-1, with 7 bases fitting TRBD1. V lost 7 bases and J lost 1; bases outside the gene matches: 9. Germline loops: CDR1 SGHVS, CDR2 FNYEAQ. This CDR3 comprises 15 residues. The CDR3 bases are TGTGCCAGCACCTATCAACCAGGGGGGAACACTGAAGCTTTCTTT. Its protein product is CASTYQPGGNTEAFF.

The V gene is TRBV7-6, the J gene TRBJ2-1, with 8 bases that match TRBD1. The J segment lost 7 bases and the V segment lost 4 bases, leaving 18 bases of the junction unmatched. This CDR3 region has 18 residues. Germline V CDR1 and CDR2: SGHVS, FNYEAQ. CDR3 bases: TGTGCCAGCAGCTCTCGCCCGGGGCAGGGGGCAACGGGGAATGAGCAGTTCTTC. Its protein product is CASSSRPGQGATGNEQFF. The complete variable domain, with remaining parts taken from reference TRBV7-6 and TRBJ2-1, reads GAGVSQSPRYKVTKRGQDVALRCDPISGHVSLYWYRQALGQGPEFLTYFNYEAQQDKSGLPNDRFSAERPEGSISTLTIQRTEQRDSAMYRCASSSRPGQGATGNEQFFGPGTRLTVL.

This sequence joins TRBV29-1 and TRBJ1-1, with D uncertain. From germline, CDR1 is SQVTM and CDR2 ANQGSEA. The CDR3 is 13 residues long. Trimming removed 2 bases at V and 3 bases at J, with 10 bases between. The CDR3 region has the DNA TGCAGCGTTGAAAAGGGAGTGGACACTGAAGCTTTCTTT. It yields the protein CSVEKGVDTEAFF.

The V call is TRBV28, the J call TRBJ1-5, with 9 bases lining up with TRBD1. The CDR3 is made up of 15 amino acids. The V segment lost 4 bases and the J segment 5 bases; nucleotides outside the gene matches: 6. The germline CDR1 and CDR2 sequences are MDHEN and SYDVKM. CDR3 amino acids: CASSSHRGRYQPQHF. CDR3 sequence (DNA): TGTGCCAGCAGTTCCCACAGGGGGCGATATCAGCCCCAGCATTTT.

This clonotype showed up just once. The genes are TRBV14 and TRBJ1-1, with TRBD1 matching 8 bases. V dropped 1 base and J dropped 5; count of bases not matched to a gene: 6. The germline V gene encodes CDR1 SGHDN and CDR2 FVKESK. The CDR3 spans 15 residues. The CDR3 region has the DNA TGTGCCAGCAGCCAAGTGGGCAGGGGGCTTACTGAAGCTTTCTTT. Translation gives CASSQVGRGLTEAFF.

The CDR3 region is CSARDSLTEQYF. CDR3 in DNA: TGCAGTGCGAGGGACAGCTTGACCGAGCAGTACTTC. The chain joins TRBV20-1 to TRBJ2-7; 7 bases align to TRBD1. Germline CDR1 reads DFQATT; CDR2 reads SNEGSKA (reference sequence). The length of the CDR3 is 12 residues. J was trimmed by 6 bases and V by 6 bases; bases with no gene match: 8.

This clonotype was detected only a few times. The V gene is TRBV20-1, the J gene TRBJ2-1; D may correspond to TRBD1 or TRBD2 (6 bases each). V lost 0 bases and J lost 6, with 12 bases in between. The CDR3 covers 14 residues. Germline lookup yields CDR1 DFQATT and CDR2 SNEGSKA (reference sequence). The CDR3 sequence: CSAREGGPGNEQFF. The DNA of the CDR3 is TGCAGTGCTAGAGAGGGGGGCCCCGGCAATGAGCAGTTCTTC.

In its sample, this clonotype was seen a few times. V and J are TRBV7-6 and TRBJ2-1, with D perhaps TRBD2 (5 bases). This CDR3 region has 16 residues. The ends were cut back, 3 bases at V and 0 bases at J, with 12 bases in the middle. Germline V gene sequence: CDR1 SGHVS, CDR2 FNYEAQ. DNA for the CDR3: TGTGCCAGCAGCTTGGCGGGTGCTAGCTCCTACAATGAGCAGTTCTTC. The encoded protein is CASSLAGASSYNEQFF. The variable domain in full, with the rest retrieved from reference TRBV7-6 and TRBJ2-1, is GAGVSQSPRYKVTKRGQDVALRCDPISGHVSLYWYRQALGQGPEFLTYFNYEAQQDKSGLPNDRFSAERPEGSISTLTIQRTEQRDSAMYRCASSLAGASSYNEQFFGPGTRLTVL.

The chain is built from TRBV20-1 and TRBJ1-2; D might be TRBD1 (6 bases). This CDR3 is 14 amino acids long. The germline CDR1 and CDR2 sequences are DFQATT and SNEGSKA (reference sequence). V shed 4 bases and J shed 8 bases, with 20 bases lying between them. CDR3 coding DNA: TGCAGTGCTACCCCTGGGGGCCCGCCTCGGGGCTACACCTTC. This gives the protein CSATPGGPPRGYTF.

This clonotype was observed many times. The rearrangement joins TRBV18 to TRBJ1-4; unclear D gene. Germline CDR1 KGHSH, CDR2 LQKENI. The CDR3 runs to 13 residues. V lost 0 bases and J lost 4, with 3 bases in between. The CDR3 protein is CASSPPHNEKLFF. The CDR3 bases are TGTGCCAGCTCACCACCTCATAATGAAAAACTGTTTTTT. Full variable domain (outside the CDR3, taken from reference TRBV18 and TRBJ1-4): NAGVMQNPRHLVRRRGQEARLRCSPMKGHSHVYWYRQLPEEGLKFMVYLQKENIIDESGMPKERFSAEFPKEGPSILRIQQVVRGDSAAYFCASSPPHNEKLFFGSGTQLSVL.

This clonotype was recorded many times. The chain combines TRBV5-5 with TRBJ1-2; possible D gene TRBD1, 6 bases. Germline loops: CDR1 SGHKS, CDR2 YYEKEE (reference sequence). Trimming left V 0 bases short and J 3 bases short, with 12 bases between. This CDR3 has 15 amino acids. The CDR3 is CASSLEGVGYYGYTF. The DNA for the CDR3 is TGTGCCAGCAGCTTGGAGGGGGTAGGATACTATGGCTACACCTTC.

Ten or more counts support this clonotype. J is TRBJ2-7 and V is TRBV27; D is possibly TRBD1 (5 bases). Per germline, CDR1 MNHEY and CDR2 SMNVEV (reference sequence). V shed 2 bases and J shed 4 bases, with 21 bases lying between them. The CDR3 has 17 residues. The CDR3 loop reads CASSLVGPANVIYEQYF. The DNA of the CDR3 is TGTGCCAGCAGTTTAGTGGGGCCTGCAAACGTCATTTACGAGCAGTACTTC.

This clonotype was detected only a few times. V is TRBV20-1 and J is TRBJ1-1, with 9 bases matching TRBD1. J gave up 10 bases and V 6 bases, and 6 bases lay outside the gene matches. Germline CDR1 and CDR2: DFQATT and SNEGSKA (reference sequence). The CDR3 length is 11 residues. As DNA, the CDR3 is TGCAGTGCCGCGGACAGGGGCCGAGCTTTCTTT. Its protein product is CSAADRGRAFF.

This clonotype was observed a few times. The chain uses TRBV6-2 or TRBV6-3 and TRBJ1-5; the D is unclear. Germline values: CDR1 MNHEY, CDR2 SVGEGT. The CDR3 covers 13 residues. V lost 8 bases and J 3 bases, leaving 11 bases between the germline ends. The CDR3 coding sequence is TGTGCCAGCGGATGGGTATTCAATCAGCCCCAGCATTTT. Amino acid sequence: CASGWVFNQPQHF.

A single count supports this clonotype. The V and J genes are TRBV10-3 and TRBJ2-7; possible D gene TRBD1, 5 bases. This CDR3 has 13 amino acids. V was pared by 4 bases and J by 5 bases, with 12 bases between. In germline, CDR1 is ENHRY, CDR2 SYGVKD. CDR3 DNA: TGTGCCATCAGTGTTAACAGGTTCCACGAGCAGTACTTC. This encodes CAISVNRFHEQYF.

This sequence joins TRBV5-1 and TRBJ2-1, with 8 bases that match TRBD2. The CDR3 totals 13 residues. Germline V gene sequence: CDR1 SGHRS, CDR2 YFSETQ. V gave up 7 bases and J gave up 5 bases; unmatched junction bases: 5. Written as DNA, the CDR3 is TGCGCCAGCGGAACGGGACTAGACAATGAGCAGTTCTTC. Residues: CASGTGLDNEQFF.

This clonotype was observed at least ten times. This sequence joins TRBV20-1 and TRBJ1-2; D remains unclear. Germline V gene lookup returns CDR1 DFQATT and CDR2 SNEGSKA (reference sequence). The CDR3 length is 14 residues. The V end was cut by 3 bases, the J end by 2 bases, with 13 bases between. CDR3 sequence: CSASPNQVNYGYTF. CDR3 in DNA: TGCAGTGCTAGCCCCAACCAAGTGAACTATGGCTACACCTTC.

This chain uses TRBV20-1 with TRBJ2-7, with 10 bases fitting TRBD2. Trimming removed 0 bases from V and 4 bases from J; junction bases left unmatched: 15. CDR3 length: 18 residues. CDR1 and CDR2 (germline): DFQATT, SNEGSKA (reference sequence). CDR3 DNA: TGCAGTGCTAGAGATCGGCCTAGCGGGGGCGGGCCCCTGTACGAGCAGTACTTC. It encodes CSARDRPSGGGPLYEQYF.

This clonotype has more than one count but fewer than ten. CDR3 residues: CSVERRLVTEQFF. The CDR3 bases are TGCAGCGTTGAAAGGAGGTTGGTAACTGAGCAGTTCTTC. The chain employs TRBV29-1 and TRBJ2-1, with D possibly being TRBD2 (5 bases). Trimming stripped 2 bases from V and 9 bases from J, with 14 bases between. CDR1 and CDR2 from the germline V gene are SQVTM and ANQGSEA. This CDR3 is built from 13 residues.

This sequence joins TRBV18 and TRBJ2-3; D might be TRBD2 (6 bases). The CDR3 is 11 residues long. V gave up 6 bases and J gave up 6 bases, with 7 bases separating them. Looked up from germline, CDR1 is KGHSH and CDR2 is LQKENI. This chain's CDR3 is CASSEGDTQYF. Written as DNA, the CDR3 is TGTGCCAGCTCGGAGGGTGATACGCAGTATTTT.